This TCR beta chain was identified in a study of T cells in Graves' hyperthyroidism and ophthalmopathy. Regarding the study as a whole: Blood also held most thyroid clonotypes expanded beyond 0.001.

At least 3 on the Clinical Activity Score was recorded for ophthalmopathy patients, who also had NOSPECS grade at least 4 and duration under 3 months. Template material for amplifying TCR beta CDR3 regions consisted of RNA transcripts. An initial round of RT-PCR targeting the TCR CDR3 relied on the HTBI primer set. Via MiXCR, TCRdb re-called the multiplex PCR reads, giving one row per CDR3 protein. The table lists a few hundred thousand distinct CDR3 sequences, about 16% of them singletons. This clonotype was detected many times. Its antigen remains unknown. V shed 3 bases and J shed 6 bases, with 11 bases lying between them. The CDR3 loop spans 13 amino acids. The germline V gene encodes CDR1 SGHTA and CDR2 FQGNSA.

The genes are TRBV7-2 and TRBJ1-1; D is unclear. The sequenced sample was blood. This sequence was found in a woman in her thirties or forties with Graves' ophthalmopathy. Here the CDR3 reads CASSFYGRAEAFF. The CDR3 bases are TGTGCCAGCAGCTTTTATGGGAGGGCTGAAGCTTTCTTT.